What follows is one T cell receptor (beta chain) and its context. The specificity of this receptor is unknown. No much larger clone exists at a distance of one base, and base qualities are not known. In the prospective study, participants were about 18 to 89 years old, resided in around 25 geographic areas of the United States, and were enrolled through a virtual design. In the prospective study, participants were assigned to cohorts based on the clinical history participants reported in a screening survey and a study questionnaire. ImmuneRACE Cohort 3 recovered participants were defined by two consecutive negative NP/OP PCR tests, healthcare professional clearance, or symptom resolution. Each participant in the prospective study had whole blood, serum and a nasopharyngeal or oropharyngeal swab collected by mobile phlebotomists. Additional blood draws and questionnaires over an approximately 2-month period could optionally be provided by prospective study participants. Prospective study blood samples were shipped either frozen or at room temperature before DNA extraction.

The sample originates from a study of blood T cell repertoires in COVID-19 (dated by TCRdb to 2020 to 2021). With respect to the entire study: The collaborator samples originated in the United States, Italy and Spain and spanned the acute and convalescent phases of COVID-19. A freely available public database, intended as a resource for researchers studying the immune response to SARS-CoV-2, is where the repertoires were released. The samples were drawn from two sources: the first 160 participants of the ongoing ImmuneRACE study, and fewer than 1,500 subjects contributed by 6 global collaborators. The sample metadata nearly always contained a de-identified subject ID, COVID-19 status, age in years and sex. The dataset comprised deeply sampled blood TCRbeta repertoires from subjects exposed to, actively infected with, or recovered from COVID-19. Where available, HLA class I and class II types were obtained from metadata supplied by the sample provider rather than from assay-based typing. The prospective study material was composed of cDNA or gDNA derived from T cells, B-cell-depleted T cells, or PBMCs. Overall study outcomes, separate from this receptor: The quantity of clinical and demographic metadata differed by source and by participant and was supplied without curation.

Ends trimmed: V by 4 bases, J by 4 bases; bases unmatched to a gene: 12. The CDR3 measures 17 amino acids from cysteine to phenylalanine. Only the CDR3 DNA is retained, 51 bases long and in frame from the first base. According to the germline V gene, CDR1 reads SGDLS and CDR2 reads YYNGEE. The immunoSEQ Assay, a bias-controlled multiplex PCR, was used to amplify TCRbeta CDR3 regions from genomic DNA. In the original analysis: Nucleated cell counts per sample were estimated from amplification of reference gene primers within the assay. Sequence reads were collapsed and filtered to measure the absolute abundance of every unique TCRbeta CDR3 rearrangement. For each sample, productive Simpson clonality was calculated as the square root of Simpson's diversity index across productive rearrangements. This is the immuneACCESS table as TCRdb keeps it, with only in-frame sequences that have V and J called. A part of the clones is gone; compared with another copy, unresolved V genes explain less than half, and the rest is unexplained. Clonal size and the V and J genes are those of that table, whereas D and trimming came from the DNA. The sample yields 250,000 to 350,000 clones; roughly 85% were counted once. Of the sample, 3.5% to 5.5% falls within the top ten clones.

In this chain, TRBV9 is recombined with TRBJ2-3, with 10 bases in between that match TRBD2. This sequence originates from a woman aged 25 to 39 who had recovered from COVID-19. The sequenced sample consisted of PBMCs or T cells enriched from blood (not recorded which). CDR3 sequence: CASSPRGLAGVADTQYF. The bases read TGTGCCAGCAGCCCCCGGGGGCTAGCGGGAGTCGCAGATACGCAGTATTTT.